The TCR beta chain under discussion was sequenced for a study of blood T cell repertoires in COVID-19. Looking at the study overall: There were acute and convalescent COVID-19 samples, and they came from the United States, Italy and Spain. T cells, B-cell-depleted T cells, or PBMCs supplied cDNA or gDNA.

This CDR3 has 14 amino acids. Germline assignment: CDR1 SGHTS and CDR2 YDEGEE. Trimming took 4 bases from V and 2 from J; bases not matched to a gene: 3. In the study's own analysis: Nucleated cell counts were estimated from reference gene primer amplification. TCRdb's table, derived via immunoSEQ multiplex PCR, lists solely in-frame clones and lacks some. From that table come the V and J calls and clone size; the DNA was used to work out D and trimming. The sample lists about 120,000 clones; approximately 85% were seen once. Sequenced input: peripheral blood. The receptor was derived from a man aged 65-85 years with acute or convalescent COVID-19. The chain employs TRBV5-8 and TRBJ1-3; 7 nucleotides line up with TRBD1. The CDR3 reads CASSDTGAGNTIYF. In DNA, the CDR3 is TGTGCCAGCAGCGATACAGGGGCTGGAAACACCATATATTTT.